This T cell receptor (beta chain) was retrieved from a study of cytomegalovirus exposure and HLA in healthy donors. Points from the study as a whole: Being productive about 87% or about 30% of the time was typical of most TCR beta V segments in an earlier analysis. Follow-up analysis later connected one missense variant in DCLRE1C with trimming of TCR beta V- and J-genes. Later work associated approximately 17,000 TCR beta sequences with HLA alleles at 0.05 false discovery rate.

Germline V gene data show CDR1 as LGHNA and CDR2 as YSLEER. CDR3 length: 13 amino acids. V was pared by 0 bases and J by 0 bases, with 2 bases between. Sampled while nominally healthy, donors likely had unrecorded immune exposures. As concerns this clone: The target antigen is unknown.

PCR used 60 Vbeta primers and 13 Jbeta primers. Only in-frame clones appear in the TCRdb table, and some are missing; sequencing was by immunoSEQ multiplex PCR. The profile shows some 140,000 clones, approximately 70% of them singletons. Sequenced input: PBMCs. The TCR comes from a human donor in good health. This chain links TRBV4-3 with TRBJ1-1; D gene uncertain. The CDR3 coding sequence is TGCGCCAGCAGCCAAGACTTGAACACTGAAGCTTTCTTT. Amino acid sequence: CASSQDLNTEAFF.